The clone carrying this T cell receptor beta chain came up once. A read error may account for a junction end that differs from germline. The CDR3 consists of 13 residues. The germline CDR1 and CDR2 sequences are MNHEY and SVGAGI. The data were taken from a study of tumor-infiltrating lymphocytes in primary liver carcinoma. The tissue used was unsorted bulk material of roughly 17-32 mg. RNA and DNA were co-extracted from it with the AllPrep DNA/RNA mini kit. A primer matching the constant region was used to make TCR beta cDNA from approximately 500 ng of total RNA. Libraries of TCR beta came from three nested multiplex PCR rounds with slightly modified ARM-PCR. Amplification in the first two PCR rounds was performed using TRBV1-TRBV30 forward primers and a C-beta reverse primer for roughly 9 cycles each. TCRdb reprocessed the multiplex PCR reads via MiXCR and lists one record per CDR3 protein. The sample lists fewer than 250,000 distinct CDR3 sequences, roughly 80% seen once, with 15% to 20% in the top ten.

The clonotype originates from a man in his forties or fifties with primary liver carcinoma and hepatitis B virus infection. Source material: tumor tissue from primary liver carcinoma. The chain employs TRBV6-5 and TRBJ2-7; 7 bases line up with TRBD1. The chain's CDR3 is CACRGTAEYEQYF. The DNA for the CDR3 is TGTGCCTGCAGGGGGACAGCCGAATACGAGCAGTACTTC.